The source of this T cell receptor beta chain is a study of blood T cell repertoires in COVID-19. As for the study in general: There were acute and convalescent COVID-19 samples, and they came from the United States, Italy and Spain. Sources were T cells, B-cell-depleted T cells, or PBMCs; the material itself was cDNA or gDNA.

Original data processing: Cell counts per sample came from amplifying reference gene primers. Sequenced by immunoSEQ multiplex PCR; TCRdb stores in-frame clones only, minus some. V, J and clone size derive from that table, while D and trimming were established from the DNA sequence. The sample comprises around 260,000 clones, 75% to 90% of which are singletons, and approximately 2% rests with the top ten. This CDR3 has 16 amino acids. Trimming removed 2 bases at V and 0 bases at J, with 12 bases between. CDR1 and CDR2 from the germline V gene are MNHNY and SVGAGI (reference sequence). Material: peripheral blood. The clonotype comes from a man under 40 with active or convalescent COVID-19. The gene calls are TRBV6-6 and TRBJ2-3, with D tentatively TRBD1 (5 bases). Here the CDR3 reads CASSYGQRASTDTQYF. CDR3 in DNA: TGTGCCAGCAGTTACGGACAACGTGCTAGCACAGATACGCAGTATTTT.